A single sample is the source of the 10 T cell receptor beta chains below, sequenced in a study of CD8 T cells in Susac syndrome. After extraction with the RNeasy kit, roughly 0.45 to 1 ug of the RNA was reverse transcribed using random hexamers. TCRdb re-called the immunoSEQ multiplex PCR reads through MiXCR, storing one row per CDR3 protein. The table shows approximately 140,000 distinct CDR3 sequences, with 85% to 95% occurring only once. Sequencing used CD4+ T cells from PBMCs. The source of these receptors is a human donor with multiple sclerosis.

The V and J genes are TRBV18 and TRBJ1-5, with 9 bases lining up with TRBD1. With 6 bases clipped from V and 1 base from J, the junction kept 4 bases outside the gene matches. The CDR3 has 15 amino acids. CDR1 is KGHSH, CDR2 LQKENI, per germline. Written as DNA, the CDR3 is TGTGCCAGCTCGGAAGGGACAGGGAGCAATCAGCCCCAGCATTTT. Its protein product is CASSEGTGSNQPQHF.

The rearrangement uses TRBV12-3 or TRBV12-4 and TRBJ2-3; D is uncertain. CDR3 size: 12 residues. Trimming took 3 bases from V and 9 from J, leaving 10 bases between them. Written as DNA, the CDR3 is TGTGCCAGCAGTTTTCGAGCCAGCACGCAGTATTTT. Amino acid sequence: CASSFRASTQYF.

The chain uses TRBV5-1 and TRBJ2-3, with D possibly being TRBD2 (5 bases). Trimming left V 2 bases short and J 5 bases short, with 12 bases between. The CDR3 extends over 14 amino acids. The germline CDR1 and CDR2 sequences are SGHRS and YFSETQ. In nucleotides, the CDR3 is TGCGCCAGCAGCTTCGGGAACGCTAGAGATACGCAGTATTTT. This translates into CASSFGNARDTQYF.

V is TRBV5-6 and J is TRBJ2-1; TRBD2 might be the D (6 bases). Germline values: CDR1 SGHDT, CDR2 YYEEEE. V shed 1 base and J shed 8 bases, with 16 bases lying between them. The CDR3 totals 15 residues. The CDR3 DNA reads as TGTGCCAGCAGCTTGAATCCGGGGGTCGGGGATGAGCAGTTCTTC. Its protein product is CASSLNPGVGDEQFF.

This clonotype came up once. The rearrangement joins TRBV16 to TRBJ2-7; no clear D. Trimming stripped 5 bases from V and 6 bases from J, with 17 bases between. CDR3 length: 14 amino acids. Germline V gives CDR1 KGHSY, CDR2 FQNENV. The CDR3 bases are TGTGCCAGCAGCGGTATAGCTGGTTCCGGCGAGCAGTACTTC. Translating gives CASSGIAGSGEQYF.

The CDR3 nucleotides read TGTGCCAGCAGTTCCGATGGGGTGGGGGGCTACACCTTC. This translates into CASSSDGVGGYTF. This chain joins TRBV12-3 or TRBV12-4 and TRBJ1-2; no reliable D call. The CDR3 covers 13 residues. Trimming removed 4 bases from V and 8 bases from J, with 14 bases in between.

The V and J genes are TRBV5-1 and TRBJ2-6; D unresolved. Germline V gene data show CDR1 as SGHRS and CDR2 as YFSETQ. Trimming stripped 0 bases from V and 0 bases from J, with 7 bases between. The CDR3 extends over 16 amino acids. The CDR3 spells CASSLVTGSGANVLTF. Here the CDR3 DNA reads TGCGCCAGCAGCTTGGTTACGGGCTCTGGGGCCAACGTCCTGACTTTC. The whole variable domain, remainder taken from reference TRBV5-1 and TRBJ2-6, is KAGVTQTPRYLIKTRGQQVTLSCSPISGHRSVSWYQQTPGQGLQFLFEYFSETQRNKGNFPGRFSGRQFSNSRSEMNVSTLELGDSALYLCASSLVTGSGANVLTFGAGSRLTVL.

This clonotype was detected only once. The chain carries TRBV7-9 and TRBJ1-4, with D maybe TRBD1 (5 bases). V lost 1 base and J 10 bases, leaving 10 bases between the germline ends. This CDR3 is 13 amino acids long. CDR1 is SEHNR and CDR2 is FQNEAQ in the germline V gene (reference sequence). Here the CDR3 reads CASSLDTGAKLFF. For the CDR3, the DNA is TGTGCCAGCAGCTTAGATACAGGAGCAAAACTGTTTTTT.

The rearrangement joins TRBV6-5 to TRBJ2-7; D possibly corresponds to TRBD1 (6 bases). Germline V gene lookup returns CDR1 MNHEY and CDR2 SVGAGI. This CDR3 comprises 13 residues. The CDR3 sequence: CATQGKQGYEQYF. CDR3 DNA: TGTGCAACCCAGGGGAAACAGGGATACGAGCAGTACTTC.

The chain has TRBV7-9 and TRBJ1-1; 11 nucleotides match TRBD1. From germline, CDR1 is SEHNR and CDR2 FQNEAQ (reference sequence). With 1 base clipped from V and 4 bases from J, the junction kept 8 bases outside the gene matches. This CDR3 spans 17 amino acids. The CDR3, as DNA: TGTGCCAGCAGCTTAGTCCCCACCGGGACAGGGGGCACTGAAGCTTTCTTT. It specifies CASSLVPTGTGGTEAFF.